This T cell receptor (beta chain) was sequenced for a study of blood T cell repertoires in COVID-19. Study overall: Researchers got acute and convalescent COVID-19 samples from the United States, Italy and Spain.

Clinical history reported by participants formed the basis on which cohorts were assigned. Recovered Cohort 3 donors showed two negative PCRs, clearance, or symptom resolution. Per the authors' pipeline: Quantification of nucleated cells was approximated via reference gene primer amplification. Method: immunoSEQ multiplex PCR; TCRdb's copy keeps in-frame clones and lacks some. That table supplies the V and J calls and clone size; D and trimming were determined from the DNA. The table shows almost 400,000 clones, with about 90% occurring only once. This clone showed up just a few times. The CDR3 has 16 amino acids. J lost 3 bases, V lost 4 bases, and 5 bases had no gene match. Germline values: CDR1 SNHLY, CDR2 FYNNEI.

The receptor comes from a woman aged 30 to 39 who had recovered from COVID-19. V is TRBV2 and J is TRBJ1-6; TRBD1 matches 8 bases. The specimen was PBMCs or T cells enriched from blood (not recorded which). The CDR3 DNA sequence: TGTGCCAGCAGTGGGGGGGACAGGAACTATAATTCACCCCTCCACTTT. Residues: CASSGGDRNYNSPLHF.